This T cell receptor (beta chain) was identified in a study of cytotoxic CD8 clonotypes in ibrutinib-treated CLL. Sequencing used immunoSEQ multiplex PCR; TCRdb keeps in-frame clones, though not all of them. In the table there are fewer than 55,000 clones, 45% to 60% of which are singletons. The CDR3 runs to 14 residues. V was trimmed by 4 bases and J by 7 bases, leaving 12 bases between them. Study-level results: Measured clonality at baseline was greater than in age-matched healthy donors and tracked with circulating CD8+ T-cell counts. Clonality climbed at ibrutinib response, then dropped toward baseline at progression. Patients with sustained remission and those progressing were sampled at differing times.

With respect to this clone: Its antigen is currently unknown.

The input for sequencing was PBMCs, taken after 24 months of ibrutinib treatment. The chain has TRBV5-3 and TRBJ1-6; D perhaps matches TRBD1 (5 bases). TRBV5-3 is identified as an open reading frame with a role that is uncertain. The TCR originated in a human donor with chronic lymphocytic leukemia. The CDR3 protein is CARSPGTPNSPLHF. DNA of the CDR3: TGTGCCAGAAGCCCCGGGACCCCAAATTCACCCCTCCACTTT.